This TCR beta chain was documented in a study of beta chain features in type 1 diabetes. Regarding the study as a whole: In all four CD4+ subsets, TCRB CDR3 length was significantly, moderately reduced in type 1 diabetes. Sequencing used cDNA, and cells with high TCR expression could therefore be over-represented. Compared with healthy donors, patients appeared to share more similar naive, central memory and regulatory TCRB repertoires. Any HLA-type effect on TCRB rearrangement remained unresolved here.

Expressed TCRB transcripts were sequenced because the isolated RNA had all been reverse transcribed beforehand. An average approximately 4 million reads came from naive, central memory and regulatory T cell samples. Sequencing was performed with immunoSEQ multiplex PCR; in TCRdb, only in-frame clones are kept and a portion is missing. The sample yields over 650,000 clones, roughly 13% seen once. This clone has just a few counts. Its antigen is currently unknown. The CDR3 runs to 9 residues. This TCR came from a man younger than 35 with type 1 diabetes. Sequenced material: naive CD4+ T cells from blood. The genes are TRBV21-1 and TRBJ2-7. TRBV21-1 counts as a pseudogene. The CDR3 nucleotides are TGTGCCAGAGCCTACGAGCAGTACTTC. Its translation: CARAYEQYF.